This TCR beta chain was retrieved from a study of T cells after somatic rescue of genetic block. V lost 6 bases and J 8 bases, leaving 13 bases between the germline ends. Per germline, CDR1 DFQATT and CDR2 SNEGSKA (reference sequence). This CDR3 region has 11 residues. Method: immunoSEQ multiplex PCR; TCRdb's copy keeps in-frame clones and lacks some. The table has approximately 88,000 clones, over 80% seen once; the top ten hold 1.6%. The sample taken for sequencing was peripheral blood mononuclear cells (PBMCs). This chain links TRBV20-1 with TRBJ1-2; possibly TRBD1 for D (6 bases). This sequence originates from a woman aged 18-29 years. CDR3 in amino acids: CSALRGGGYTF. CDR3 nucleotides: TGCAGTGCGCTCAGGGGTGGAGGCTACACCTTC.